Included here is one T cell receptor beta chain sequence, with context. This sample includes further DNA sequences coding for the same CDR3. TCRdb's table, derived via immunoSEQ multiplex PCR, lists solely in-frame clones and lacks some. The table has about 59,000 clones, just under 95% seen once. This entry belongs to a study of T cell changes during pregnancy in multiple sclerosis. Germline CDR1 reads SGHTS; CDR2 reads YDEGEE. This CDR3 has 14 amino acids. The V gene lost 1 base and the J gene lost 0 bases, with 7 bases spanning the gap. J is TRBJ1-2 and V is TRBV5-8; D unresolved. The sequence derives from a female donor with multiple sclerosis, enrolled in a pregnancy study. The sample here was CD4+ T cells from peripheral blood mononuclear cells, taken before pregnancy. The CDR3 DNA reads as TGTGCCAGCAGCTTGTTGGCTGCTAACTATGGCTACACCTTC. Translated, it gives CASSLLAANYGYTF.